This TCR beta chain was captured in a study of T cell changes during pregnancy in multiple sclerosis. The germline CDR1 and CDR2 sequences are SGHNT and YYREEE (reference sequence). The J segment lost 8 bases and the V segment lost 3 bases, leaving 5 bases of the junction unmatched. This CDR3 comprises 15 residues. Clones were read by immunoSEQ multiplex PCR, and TCRdb kept only the in-frame ones, dropping some. Of 85,000 to 90,000 clones in the sample, 94% were seen once. Specimen: peripheral blood, collected after pregnancy. J is TRBJ2-1 and V is TRBV5-4, with 13 bases fitting TRBD2. The clonotype comes from a female donor in good health, enrolled as a control in a pregnancy study. The CDR3 here is CASSSGLAGRYEQFF. Here the CDR3 DNA reads TGTGCCAGCAGCTCGGGACTAGCGGGACGGTATGAGCAGTTCTTC.